This T cell receptor (beta chain) was observed in a study of T cell repertoires in cytomegalovirus infection. Overall study findings and caveats: CMV-specific TCR beta clonotypes restricted by HLA-C dominated the ex vivo response.

In regard to this clonotype: Antigen: not known.

MiXCR, applied by TCRdb to the reads, yields one record per CDR3 protein. Here the sample spans some 38,000 distinct CDR3 sequences, about 52% being singletons. Germline-derived CDR1 and CDR2 are MGHRA and YSYEKL. Trimming cost V 3 bases and J 7 bases, with 16 bases left between them. The CDR3 runs 15 residues. The receptor was isolated from a human donor in good health (CMV status not recorded). Some clones in this sample may be carry-over from other donors' samples. This chain joins TRBV4-1 and TRBJ1-5; D possibly corresponds to TRBD1 (6 bases). Sequencing used CD8+ T cells from cultured PBMCs, obtained from culture after CMV antigen stimulation. The CDR3 reads CASSHKQGFGQPQHF. DNA of the CDR3: TGCGCCAGCAGCCACAAACAGGGATTCGGGCAGCCCCAGCATTTT.